The 5 T cell receptor beta chains listed next were all sequenced from one sample in a study of blood T cell repertoires in COVID-19. The assay was immunoSEQ multiplex PCR, and TCRdb's table has in-frame clones only and misses some. The sample has roughly 260,000 clones; approximately 83% are singletons. Sample: PBMCs or T cells enriched from blood (not recorded which). These receptors originate from a woman between 40 and 55 years old who had been exposed to COVID-19.

This clone was seen ten or more times. V and J are TRBV7-9 and TRBJ1-5; no clear D gene. Trimming took 10 bases from V and 5 from J, leaving 15 bases between them. Germline V gene lookup returns CDR1 SEHNR and CDR2 FQNEAQ (reference sequence). This CDR3 region has 13 residues. In DNA, the CDR3 is TGTGCCACCGGGAGCCGGGTGGATCAGCCCCAGCATTTT. Amino acid sequence: CATGSRVDQPQHF.

V is TRBV19 and J is TRBJ2-7; 7 nucleotides match TRBD2. CDR1 and CDR2 from the germline V gene are LNHDA and SQIVND (reference sequence). The CDR3 runs 14 residues. V dropped 4 bases and J dropped 3; count of bases not matched to a gene: 6. Here the CDR3 DNA reads TGTGCCAGTAGTAGGGGAGGGGATGTCTACGAGCAGTACTTC. Translated: CASSRGGDVYEQYF.

This chain uses TRBV11-1 with TRBJ1-6; weak D call: TRBD1 (5 bases). This CDR3 is 15 amino acids long. V was cut by 1 base and J by 9 bases, with 13 bases left in between. The germline V gene has CDR1 SGHAT and CDR2 FQDESV (reference sequence). The CDR3 coding sequence is TGTGCCAGCAGCTTAGACGGGAGCACAGGTTCACCCCTCCACTTT. Encoded protein: CASSLDGSTGSPLHF.

This clone has only a few counts. V and J are TRBV6-5 and TRBJ1-1; a possible D gene is TRBD1 (5 bases). Per the germline V gene, CDR1 is MNHEY and CDR2 is SVGAGI. This CDR3 contains 14 residues. The germline V and J ends were trimmed by 6 bases and 3 bases, with 14 bases remaining between them. CDR3: CASSSRGSDTEAFF. The CDR3 nucleotides are TGTGCCAGCAGCTCCCGGGGGAGCGACACTGAAGCTTTCTTT.

The chain combines TRBV11-1 with TRBJ2-1; D is perhaps TRBD2 (5 bases). Germline V gene sequence: CDR1 SGHAT, CDR2 FQDESV (reference sequence). The ends were cut back, 5 bases at V and 0 bases at J, with 11 bases in the middle. The CDR3 covers 15 residues. CDR3 nucleotide sequence: TGTGCCAGCAGCGCGAGCAGCGGCTCCTACAATGAGCAGTTCTTC. This encodes CASSASSGSYNEQFF.